Listed below are T cell receptor beta chains from one sample, sequenced in a study of siplizumab effects on memory and regulatory T cells. TCRdb's table, derived via immunoSEQ multiplex PCR, lists solely in-frame clones and lacks some. The sample has tens of thousands of clones; 94% are singletons. Sequenced input: non-Treg CD4+ T cells sorted from blood. These receptor sequences come from a human donor in good health. Each CDR3 is given with its conserved first and last residue. D genes are given only for firm matches. Rows give clone size only sometimes, using once, few, many, or a class for an expanded clone.

D gene	CDR3 length	V gene	clone size	J gene	CDR3 protein	CDR3 DNA
.	13	TRBV5-1	.	TRBJ1-2	CASSLEGGYGYTF	TGCGCCAGCAGCTTGGAGGGGGGCTATGGCTACACCTTC
.	15	TRBV2	.	TRBJ1-2	CASSLTSYPYYGYTF	TGTGCCAGCAGCCTGACGTCCTACCCGTACTATGGCTACACCTTC
.	15	TRBV5-1	.	TRBJ1-2	CASSLAARSRGDYTF	TGCGCCAGCAGCTTGGCTGCCAGGTCTAGGGGAGACTACACCTTC
.	13	TRBV6-1	.	TRBJ2-1	CAGRADVYNEQFF	TGTGCCGGCCGGGCGGACGTTTACAATGAGCAGTTCTTC
.	15	TRBV5-4	.	TRBJ2-7	CASSLVQGGSYEQYF	TGTGCCAGCAGCTTGGTCCAGGGGGGCTCCTACGAGCAGTACTTC
TRBD1	14	TRBV28	.	TRBJ2-5	CASSSSQGEETQYF	TGTGCCAGCAGTTCCTCCCAGGGGGAAGAGACCCAGTACTTC
.	14	TRBV4-1	.	TRBJ2-3	CASSQERHTDTQYF	TGCGCCAGCAGCCAAGAACGCCACACAGATACGCAGTATTTT
TRBD1	14	TRBV6-5	.	TRBJ1-4	CASSYGTGHEKLFF	TGTGCCAGCAGTTACGGGACAGGCCATGAAAAACTGTTTTTT
.	15	TRBV21-1	once	TRBJ2-7	CASSPRKEDTYEQYF	TGTGCCAGCAGCCCCCGCAAGGAGGACACCTACGAGCAGTACTTC
.	13	TRBV4-1	.	TRBJ2-7	CASSQGLAYEQYF	TGCGCCAGCAGCCAAGGACTAGCCTACGAGCAGTACTTC
TRBD2	16	TRBV2	.	TRBJ2-7	CASRRGPGSGGYEQYF	TGTGCCAGCAGGCGGGGACCGGGTAGCGGGGGTTACGAGCAGTACTTC
.	14	TRBV18	.	TRBJ1-5	CASSPGSSNQPQHF	TGTGCCAGCTCACCGGGTTCTAGCAATCAGCCCCAGCATTTT
.	16	TRBV9	.	TRBJ2-2	CASSLTDRRNTGELFF	TGTGCCAGCAGCCTCACCGACAGGAGGAACACCGGGGAGCTGTTTTTT
TRBD1	18	TRBV10-1	.	TRBJ2-6	CASGTGGTGGFRANVLTF	TGCGCCAGCGGGACAGGAGGGACAGGGGGCTTTAGGGCCAACGTCCTGACTTTC
.	14	TRBV5-1	once	TRBJ2-3	CASSLGSSTDTQYF	TGCGCCAGCAGCTTGGGTTCAAGCACAGATACGCAGTATTTT
.	11	TRBV30	.	TRBJ1-2	CAWILGYRRTF	TGTGCCTGGATTCTGGGATATAGGAGAACCTTC
.	16	TRBV18	.	TRBJ1-1	CATRGQGIGGNTEAFF	TGTGCCACCCGAGGGCAGGGGATTGGGGGGAACACTGAAGCTTTCTTT
TRBD1	15	TRBV9	.	TRBJ2-1	CASSVTGASYNEQFF	TGTGCCAGCAGCGTAACAGGGGCATCCTACAATGAGCAGTTCTTC
TRBD1	14	TRBV19	.	TRBJ1-1	CASSLGQRNTEAFF	TGTGCCAGTAGCTTGGGACAGCGGAACACTGAAGCTTTCTTT
TRBD2	15	TRBV19	.	TRBJ2-7	CASSTQREGSYEQYF	TGTGCCAGTAGTACGCAGCGGGAGGGTTCCTACGAGCAGTACTTC
.	15	TRBV7-2	.	TRBJ2-7	CASSSPGSLVGEQYF	TGTGCCAGCAGCTCCCCTGGGTCTCTCGTCGGCGAGCAGTACTTC
.	13	TRBV7-3	.	TRBJ2-2	CASSLADTGELFF	TGTGCCAGCAGCTTAGCGGACACCGGGGAGCTGTTTTTT
.	13	TRBV30	.	TRBJ2-7	CAWKDPRVYEQYF	TGTGCCTGGAAGGACCCAAGGGTCTACGAGCAGTACTTC
.	13	TRBV6-5	.	TRBJ2-1	CASSSSASNEQFF	TGTGCCAGCAGTTCCAGCGCTAGCAATGAGCAGTTCTTC
TRBD1	13	TRBV4-2	once	TRBJ2-1	CASSRGTGNEQFF	TGTGCCAGCAGCCGTGGGACAGGCAATGAGCAGTTCTTC
TRBD1	15	TRBV18	.	TRBJ2-5	CASSMGTGVKETQYF	TGTGCCAGCTCAATGGGGACAGGGGTAAAAGAGACCCAGTACTTC
TRBD2	15	TRBV7-8	.	TRBJ2-1	CASSLELAGYNEQFF	TGTGCCAGCAGCTTAGAGCTAGCGGGTTACAATGAGCAGTTCTTC
.	11	TRBV6-1	.	TRBJ1-5	CASRSHQPQHF	TGTGCCAGCCGTTCGCATCAGCCCCAGCATTTT
.	12	TRBV12-5	.	TRBJ1-1	CASGNPGREAFF	TGTGCTAGTGGGAACCCAGGCCGGGAAGCTTTCTTT
.	13	TRBV18	.	TRBJ1-1	CASSPLSGREAFF	TGTGCCAGCTCACCACTGTCTGGACGTGAAGCTTTCTTT
TRBD2	17	TRBV5-8	.	TRBJ2-1	CASSLGRLAGTYNEQFF	TGTGCCAGCAGCTTGGGTCGACTAGCGGGAACCTACAATGAGCAGTTCTTC
.	14	TRBV7-9	.	TRBJ1-2	CASSLVTGFAGYTF	TGTGCCAGCAGCTTAGTAACAGGGTTTGCTGGCTACACCTTC
TRBD2	16	TRBV4-1	.	TRBJ2-3	CASSQVRLAGQDTQYF	TGCGCCAGCAGCCAGGTCCGACTAGCGGGGCAAGATACGCAGTATTTT
.	14	TRBV27	.	TRBJ1-6	CASSLSGRNSPLHF	TGTGCCAGCAGTTTATCAGGGCGTAATTCACCCCTCCACTTT
.	15	TRBV2	.	TRBJ1-4	CASKELVTLDEKLFF	TGTGCCAGCAAGGAACTCGTCACTCTTGATGAAAAACTGTTTTTT
.	12	TRBV7-9	.	TRBJ2-7	CASSLEAGRIDF	TGTGCCAGCAGCTTAGAGGCAGGCCGGATAGACTTC
.	12	TRBV7-6	.	TRBJ2-3	CASSLDADTQYF	TGTGCCAGCAGCTTAGATGCAGATACGCAGTATTTT
TRBD2	19	TRBV7-6	.	TRBJ2-2	CASSLMADLAGGLTGELFF	TGTGCCAGCAGCTTAATGGCGGATTTAGCGGGGGGCCTCACCGGGGAGCTGTTTTTT
TRBD1	14	TRBV5-1	.	TRBJ1-4	CASSVGQGREKLFF	TGCGCCAGCAGCGTGGGACAGGGGCGTGAAAAACTGTTTTTT
.	11	TRBV20-1	.	TRBJ2-7	CSAREGLEQYF	TGCAGTGCTAGAGAAGGACTAGAGCAGTACTTC
.	15	TRBV6-5	.	TRBJ2-2	CASSYDRISTGELFF	TGTGCCAGCAGTTACGACAGGATCAGTACCGGGGAGCTGTTTTTT
.	12	TRBV6-5	.	TRBJ1-3	CASSYSGNTIYF	TGTGCCAGCAGTTACTCCGGAAACACCATATATTTT
TRBD2	16	TRBV4-3	once	TRBJ2-7	CASSQSAGARLYEQYF	TGCGCCAGCAGCCAGTCCGCGGGAGCTCGTCTCTACGAGCAGTACTTC
.	14	TRBV7-9	.	TRBJ1-1	CASTYNAGSTEAFF	TGTGCCAGCACTTACAACGCGGGGAGCACTGAAGCTTTCTTT
.	19	TRBV28	.	TRBJ2-7	CASSLFIRWAGQYSYEQYF	TGTGCCAGCAGTTTATTCATACGCTGGGCAGGGCAATACTCCTACGAGCAGTACTTC
TRBD2	15	TRBV2	.	TRBJ2-2	CASILAGFNTGELFF	TGTGCCAGCATTCTAGCGGGTTTTAACACCGGGGAGCTGTTTTTT
TRBD2	15	TRBV5-6	.	TRBJ2-1	CASSLGSGRAHEQFF	TGTGCCAGCAGCTTGGGGAGCGGGAGGGCCCATGAGCAGTTCTTC
TRBD1	14	TRBV9	.	TRBJ2-7	CASSEGQGAWEQYF	TGTGCCAGCAGCGAAGGCCAGGGGGCATGGGAGCAGTACTTC
.	15	TRBV9	.	TRBJ2-7	CASSASGATTYEQYF	TGTGCCAGCAGCGCAAGTGGAGCGACCACCTACGAGCAGTACTTC
TRBD1	16	TRBV2	.	TRBJ1-1	CASTPGGQGLGTEAFF	TGTGCCAGCACCCCAGGGGGACAGGGCCTCGGCACTGAAGCTTTCTTT
TRBD1	16	TRBV10-3	once	TRBJ1-2	CAISELGQGVSDGYTF	TGTGCCATCAGTGAGTTGGGACAGGGGGTGAGTGATGGCTACACCTTC
.	13	TRBV12-5	.	TRBJ2-7	CASGLGTAYEQYF	TGTGCTAGTGGTTTGGGGACAGCCTACGAGCAGTACTTC
.	13	TRBV28	.	TRBJ1-5	CASTWTLNQPQHF	TGTGCCAGCACATGGACTCTCAATCAGCCCCAGCATTTT
.	12	TRBV7-2	.	TRBJ2-7	CASSSYAAEQYF	TGTGCCAGCAGCTCTTACGCGGCCGAGCAGTACTTC
.	17	TRBV5-6	.	TRBJ2-5	CASSLAVEGGARETQYF	TGTGCCAGCAGCTTGGCGGTGGAGGGCGGGGCTCGAGAGACCCAGTACTTC
TRBD2	16	TRBV28	.	TRBJ2-7	CASSLRLAGNTDEQYF	TGTGCCAGCAGTTTGCGGCTAGCGGGGAACACCGACGAGCAGTACTTC
.	15	TRBV2	.	TRBJ2-1	CASIRGQNTYNEQFF	TGTGCCAGCATCCGGGGCCAGAACACTTACAATGAGCAGTTCTTC